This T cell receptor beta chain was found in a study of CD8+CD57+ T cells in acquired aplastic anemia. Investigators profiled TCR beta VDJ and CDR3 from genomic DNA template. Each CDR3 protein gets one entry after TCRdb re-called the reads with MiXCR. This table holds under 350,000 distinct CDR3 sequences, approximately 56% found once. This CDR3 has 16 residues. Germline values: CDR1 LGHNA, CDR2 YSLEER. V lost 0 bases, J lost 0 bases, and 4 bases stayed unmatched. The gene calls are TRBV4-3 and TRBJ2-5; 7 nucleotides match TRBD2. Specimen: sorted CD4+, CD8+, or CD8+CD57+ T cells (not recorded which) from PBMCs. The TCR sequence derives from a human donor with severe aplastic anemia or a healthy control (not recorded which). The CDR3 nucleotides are TGCGCCAGCAGCCAAGATTGGGGGGGGTACCAAGAGACCCAGTACTTC. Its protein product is CASSQDWGGYQETQYF.